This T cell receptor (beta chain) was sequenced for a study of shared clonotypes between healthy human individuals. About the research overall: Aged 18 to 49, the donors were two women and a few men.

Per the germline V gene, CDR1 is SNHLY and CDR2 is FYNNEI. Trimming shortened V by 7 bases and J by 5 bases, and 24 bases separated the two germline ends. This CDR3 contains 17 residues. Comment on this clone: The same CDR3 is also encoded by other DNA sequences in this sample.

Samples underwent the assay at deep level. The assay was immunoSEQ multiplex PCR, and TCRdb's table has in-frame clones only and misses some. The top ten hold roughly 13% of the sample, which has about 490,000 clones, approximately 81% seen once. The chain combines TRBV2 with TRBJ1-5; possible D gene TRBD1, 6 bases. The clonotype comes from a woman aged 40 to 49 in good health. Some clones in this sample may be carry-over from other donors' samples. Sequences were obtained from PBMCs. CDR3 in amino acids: CASTGGAGRQGDQPQHF. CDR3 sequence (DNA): TGTGCCAGCACGGGGGGCGCTGGGAGGCAAGGAGATCAGCCCCAGCATTTT.